This passage covers 24 T cell receptor beta chains from one sample sequenced in a study of T cells in Graves' hyperthyroidism and ophthalmopathy. Using RNA transcripts as the source, TCR beta CDR3 regions were amplified. HTBI primers were employed in a first-round RT-PCR of the TCR CDR3. Each CDR3 protein gets one entry after TCRdb re-called the multiplex PCR reads with MiXCR. Of around 600,000 distinct CDR3 sequences in the sample, approximately 15% were seen once. Input material: blood. Receptors were obtained from a woman between 18 and 30 years old with Graves' ophthalmopathy.

In this sample, this clonotype turned up a few times. The chain is built from TRBV6-5 and TRBJ1-5; 9 nucleotides agree with TRBD1. The germline gives CDR1 MNHEY, CDR2 SVGAGI. V shed 2 bases, J shed 6 bases, and the junction held 2 bases outside the gene matches. This CDR3 has 14 amino acids. The CDR3 sequence: CASSYQQGAQPQHF. The CDR3 coding sequence is TGTGCCAGCAGTTACCAACAGGGGGCTCAGCCCCAGCATTTT.

This clonotype was seen a handful of times. The V gene is TRBV6-1, the J gene TRBJ1-2, with 8 positions matching TRBD1. Germline V lookup: CDR1 MNHNS, CDR2 SASEGT. V lost 6 bases and J lost 3; bases outside the gene matches: 12. The CDR3 runs to 16 residues. This CDR3 reads CASSPSPGTGDYGYTF. In DNA form, the CDR3 reads TGTGCCAGCAGCCCCAGCCCCGGGACAGGAGACTATGGCTACACCTTC.

Concerning this clonotype: A single base separates this from a much larger clone, so it may be a read error. This rearrangement joins TRBV5-5 to TRBJ1-3; possibly TRBD1 for D (5 bases). V lost 3 bases and J 0 bases, leaving 10 bases between the germline ends. Germline values: CDR1 SGHKS, CDR2 YYEKEE (reference sequence). This CDR3 contains 15 residues. Here the CDR3 reads CASSSRQSSGNTIYF. The CDR3 bases are TGTGCCAGCAGCTCCCGACAGAGCTCTGGAAACACCATATATTTT.

This clonotype has a count of ten or more. This chain joins TRBV27 and TRBJ2-7; the match to TRBD2 covers 11 bases. Looked up from germline, CDR1 is MNHEY and CDR2 is SMNVEV (reference sequence). The V and J ends lost 5 bases and 7 bases, in that order; junction bases with no gene match: 13. The CDR3 covers 16 residues. The chain's CDR3 is CASSPQASGRWDEQYF. Written as DNA, the CDR3 is TGTGCCAGCAGTCCACAAGCTAGCGGGAGGTGGGATGAGCAGTACTTC.

The chain links TRBV9 to TRBJ2-2; tentatively, D is TRBD2 (5 bases). The V gene lost 0 bases and the J gene lost 7 bases, with 16 bases spanning the gap. CDR3 length: 16 residues. Germline-derived CDR1 and CDR2 are SGDLS and YYNGEE. The CDR3 DNA reads as TGTGCCAGCAGCGTAGTAGGTGGACTTTATGACGGGGAGCTGTTTTTT. Translated, it gives CASSVVGGLYDGELFF.

This clonotype was counted many times. The chain links TRBV18 to TRBJ2-7; D is unresolved. Trimming removed 3 bases at V and 3 bases at J, with 6 bases between. The CDR3 totals 12 residues. Looked up from germline, CDR1 is KGHSH and CDR2 is LQKENI. The CDR3 sequence: CASSPDNYEQYF. The CDR3 DNA sequence: TGTGCCAGCTCACCTGACAACTACGAGCAGTACTTC.

This clonotype appeared a few times. The chain joins TRBV11-3 to TRBJ2-3, with TRBD2 matching 11 bases. From germline, CDR1 is SGHNT and CDR2 YENEEA. J gave up 2 bases and V 4 bases, and 5 bases lay outside the gene matches. This CDR3 comprises 16 residues. The CDR3 is CASSWGTSGDTDTQYF. The CDR3 DNA reads as TGTGCCAGCAGCTGGGGGACTAGCGGAGACACAGATACGCAGTATTTT.

The table lists this clonotype with many counts. The rearrangement uses TRBV5-1 and TRBJ2-7; 12 bases map to TRBD2. The CDR3 has 16 amino acids. CDR1 is SGHRS and CDR2 is YFSETQ in the germline V gene. Losses at the gene ends were 2 bases for V and 2 bases for J; bases not matched to a gene: 5. The CDR3 DNA follows: TGCGCCAGCAGCTTAGGGACTAGCGGGTTGACCTACGAGCAGTACTTC. Protein product: CASSLGTSGLTYEQYF.

This clonotype was recorded at least ten times. CDR3 loop: CSAANMGLAGREQYF. CDR3 nucleotides: TGCAGTGCTGCCAACATGGGACTAGCGGGACGCGAGCAGTACTTC. The gene calls are TRBV20-1 and TRBJ2-7, with 13 positions matching TRBD2. This CDR3 is built from 15 residues. The V segment lost 5 bases and the J segment 6 bases; nucleotides outside the gene matches: 10. The V gene's germline CDR1 is DFQATT and CDR2 SNEGSKA (reference sequence).

This clonotype was found many times. The chain couples TRBV2 to TRBJ2-2, with D uncertain. The CDR3 is made up of 14 amino acids. The germline V gene encodes CDR1 SNHLY and CDR2 FYNNEI. The V end was cut by 3 bases, the J end by 3 bases, with 8 bases between. The DNA of the CDR3 is TGTGCCAGCAGTGATCGGGTTTACACCGGGGAGCTGTTTTTT. Residues: CASSDRVYTGELFF. Looking up the rest from reference TRBV2 and TRBJ2-2 gives the full variable domain: EPEVTQTPSHQVTQMGQEVILRCVPISNHLYFYWYRQILGQKVEFLVSFYNNEISEKSEIFDDQFSVERPDGSNFTLKIRSTKLEDSAMYFCASSDRVYTGELFFGEGSRLTVL.

The chain uses TRBV28 and TRBJ1-3, with D maybe TRBD1 (6 bases). The CDR3 consists of 12 residues. V gave up 5 bases and J gave up 12 bases, with 14 bases separating them. Germline lookup yields CDR1 MDHEN and CDR2 SYDVKM. As DNA, the CDR3 is TGTGCCAGCAGTCCCGGGGCAGGGGACATATATTTT. This translates into CASSPGAGDIYF.

The chain combines TRBV10-3 with TRBJ1-4; unclear D gene. Trimming pared 0 bases from V and 0 bases from J, leaving 5 bases between. Germline assignment: CDR1 ENHRY and CDR2 SYGVKD. This CDR3 contains 15 residues. For the CDR3, the DNA is TGTGCCATCAGTGAGTCAATGACAACTAATGAAAAACTGTTTTTT. It encodes CAISESMTTNEKLFF.

This clonotype was seen ten or more times. The chain employs TRBV5-6 and TRBJ2-2, with 9 bases that match TRBD1. The CDR3 has 15 amino acids. V trimming: 3 bases; J trimming: 7 bases; junction bases outside the gene matches: 7. Germline V gene lookup returns CDR1 SGHDT and CDR2 YYEEEE. The CDR3 sequence: CASSWVTGGGGELFF. Here the CDR3 DNA reads TGTGCCAGCAGCTGGGTGACAGGGGGAGGCGGGGAGCTGTTTTTT.

This clonotype has a count of ten or more. The chain combines TRBV12-3 or TRBV12-4 with TRBJ2-7; tentative D call: TRBD1 (5 bases). The V end lost 3 bases, the J end lost 0 bases, and 15 bases lay between the germline ends. This CDR3 contains 16 residues. The CDR3 DNA sequence: TGTGCCAGCAGTTTTCATAACAGGCCGAGCTCCTACGAGCAGTACTTC. It specifies CASSFHNRPSSYEQYF.

This chain links TRBV10-2 with TRBJ2-1; unclear D gene. The length of the CDR3 is 12 residues. Trimming took 0 bases from V and 9 from J, leaving 6 bases between them. Germline V CDR1 and CDR2: WSHSY, SAAADI. Written as DNA, the CDR3 is TGCGCCAGCAGTGAGTCGACCCCTGAGCAGTTCTTC. This codes for CASSESTPEQFF.

This clonotype has only a few counts. The J gene is TRBJ2-2, the V gene TRBV19, with D perhaps matching TRBD2 (6 bases). V shed 4 bases and J shed 5 bases, with 17 bases lying between them. The CDR3 runs to 16 residues. Per germline, CDR1 LNHDA and CDR2 SQIVND (reference sequence). CDR3 region: CASSRSRDRGTGELFF. CDR3 coding DNA: TGTGCCAGTAGTAGGTCGCGGGATCGAGGGACCGGGGAGCTGTTTTTT.

As for this clonotype: The junction differs from germline at one of its ends, possibly a read error. This chain links TRBV6-5 with TRBJ2-6, with a possible D match to TRBD2 (5 bases). CDR1 is MNHEY, CDR2 SVGAGI, per germline. The CDR3 runs 16 residues. This chain's CDR3 is CASSYSAASGVNVLTF. CDR3 nucleotides: TGTGCCAGCAGTTACTCAGCGGCATCCGGGGTCAACGTCCTGACTTTC.

At least ten counts were recorded for this clonotype. V usage is TRBV3-1 and J usage is TRBJ1-5, with D perhaps TRBD1 (5 bases). Trimming removed 3 bases from V and 6 bases from J, with 6 bases in between. The CDR3 is made up of 12 amino acids. In germline, CDR1 is LGHDT, CDR2 YNNKEL (reference sequence). CDR3 sequence reads: CASSQQGQPQHF. The CDR3 DNA is TGTGCCAGCAGCCAGCAGGGTCAGCCCCAGCATTTT.

This clonotype was recorded many times. The CDR3 here is CAWSDGGNQPQHF. CDR3 sequence (DNA): TGTGCCTGGAGTGATGGGGGCAATCAGCCCCAGCATTTT. The V gene is TRBV30, the J gene TRBJ1-5; no reliable D call. Trimming removed 1 base at V and 2 bases at J, with 6 bases between. CDR1 is GTSNPN, CDR2 SVGIG, per germline (reference sequence). The CDR3 is made up of 13 amino acids.

The chain employs TRBV4-1 and TRBJ2-6, with D perhaps matching TRBD1 (5 bases). V gave up 5 bases and J gave up 2 bases, with 10 bases separating them. The CDR3 runs to 15 residues. Germline loops: CDR1 MGHRA, CDR2 YSYEKL. The CDR3 DNA reads TGCGCCAGCAGCTTTTCAGGGACTGGGGCCAACGTCCTGACTTTC. This encodes CASSFSGTGANVLTF.

This clonotype appeared many times. This chain joins TRBV7-9 and TRBJ2-4; 13 nucleotides align to TRBD2. CDR3 length: 16 residues. The V gene's germline CDR1 is SEHNR and CDR2 FQNEAQ (reference sequence). The V segment lost 5 bases and the J segment 1 base; nucleotides outside the gene matches: 2. CDR3 region: CASSKLAGGAKNIQYF. CDR3 DNA sequence: TGTGCCAGCAGCAAACTAGCGGGAGGGGCCAAAAACATTCAGTACTTC.

This clonotype turned up a few times. This sequence joins TRBV9 and TRBJ2-2; 9 nucleotides line up with TRBD1. Per germline, CDR1 SGDLS and CDR2 YYNGEE. J lost 4 bases, V lost 4 bases, and 8 bases had no gene match. The CDR3 runs 16 residues. The CDR3 coding sequence is TGTGCCAGCAGCAGAGGGGACAGGGCGGGCACCGGGGAGCTGTTTTTT. Its translation is CASSRGDRAGTGELFF.

This clonotype showed up many times. The V call is TRBV30, the J call TRBJ1-4, with 7 bases lining up with TRBD1. This CDR3 has 15 amino acids. Germline-derived CDR1 and CDR2 are GTSNPN and SVGIG (reference sequence). J was trimmed by 4 bases and V by 6 bases; bases with no gene match: 11. CDR3 sequence (DNA): TGTGCCTGCGGGCTACCAGACAGGGATAATGAAAAACTGTTTTTT. Residues: CACGLPDRDNEKLFF.

In this sample, this clonotype turned up a few times. This sequence joins TRBV19 and TRBJ2-3; no reliable D call. Germline V gene sequence: CDR1 LNHDA, CDR2 SQIVND (reference sequence). The CDR3 sequence is 14 residues long. With 10 bases removed from V and 3 bases from J, the gap between germline ends came to 17 bases. CDR3 loop: CATQSPPTTDTQYF. DNA of the CDR3: TGTGCCACCCAAAGCCCTCCGACGACAGATACGCAGTATTTT.